This T cell receptor beta chain was captured by sequencing in a study of control samples from healthy donors and cancer patients. Sequencing used immunoSEQ multiplex PCR; TCRdb keeps in-frame clones, though not all of them. Altogether 90,000 to 150,000 clones are present, approximately 89% being singletons, with the ten largest covering approximately 3.5%. From germline, CDR1 is WSHSY and CDR2 SAAADI. V was shortened by 2 bases and J by 0 bases, with 10 bases between the two germline ends. The CDR3 sequence is 15 residues long. V usage is TRBV10-2 and J usage is TRBJ1-1; D is unclear. Sequencing used blood. This TCR derives from a man aged 35-49 years in good health. DNA of the CDR3: TGCGCCAGCAGTGAGGGGCCCCACATGAACACTGAAGCTTTCTTT. The encoded protein is CASSEGPHMNTEAFF.